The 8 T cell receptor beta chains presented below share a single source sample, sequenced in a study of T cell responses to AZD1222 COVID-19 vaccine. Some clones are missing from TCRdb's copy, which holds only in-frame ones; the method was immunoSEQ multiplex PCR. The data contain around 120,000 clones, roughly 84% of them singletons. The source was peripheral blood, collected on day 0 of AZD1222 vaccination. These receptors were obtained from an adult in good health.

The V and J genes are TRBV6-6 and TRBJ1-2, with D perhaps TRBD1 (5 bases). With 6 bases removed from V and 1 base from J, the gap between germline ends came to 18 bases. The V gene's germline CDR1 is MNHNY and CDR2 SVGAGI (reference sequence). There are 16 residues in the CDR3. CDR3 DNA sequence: TGTGCCAGCAGGAGGGGAGTGAGCGAAGGTAACTATGGCTACACCTTC. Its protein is CASRRGVSEGNYGYTF.

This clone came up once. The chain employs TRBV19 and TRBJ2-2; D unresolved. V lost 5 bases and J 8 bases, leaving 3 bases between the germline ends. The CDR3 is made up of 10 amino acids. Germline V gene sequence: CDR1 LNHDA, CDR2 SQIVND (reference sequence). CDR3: CASSSGELFF. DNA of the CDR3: TGTGCCAGTAGTTCTGGGGAGCTGTTTTTT.

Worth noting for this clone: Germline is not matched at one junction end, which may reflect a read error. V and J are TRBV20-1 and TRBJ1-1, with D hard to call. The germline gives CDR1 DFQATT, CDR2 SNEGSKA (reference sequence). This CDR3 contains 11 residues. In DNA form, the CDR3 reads TGCAGTGCTAGAGTGAACCCTGAAGCTTTCTTT. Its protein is CSARVNPEAFF.

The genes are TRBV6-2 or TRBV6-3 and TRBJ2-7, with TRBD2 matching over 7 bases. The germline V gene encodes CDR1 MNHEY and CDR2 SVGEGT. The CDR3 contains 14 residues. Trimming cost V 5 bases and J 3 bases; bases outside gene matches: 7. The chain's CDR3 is CASSTRTGGYEQYF. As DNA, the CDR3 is TGTGCCAGCAGTACTCGGACGGGAGGCTACGAGCAGTACTTC.

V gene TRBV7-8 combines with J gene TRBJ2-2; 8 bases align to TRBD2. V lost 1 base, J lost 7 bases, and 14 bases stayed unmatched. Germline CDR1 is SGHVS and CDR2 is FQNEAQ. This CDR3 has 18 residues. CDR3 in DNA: TGTGCCAGCAGCTTAGATTCACCAGGCGGGGGGCGTTTCGGGGAGCTGTTTTTT. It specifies CASSLDSPGGGRFGELFF.

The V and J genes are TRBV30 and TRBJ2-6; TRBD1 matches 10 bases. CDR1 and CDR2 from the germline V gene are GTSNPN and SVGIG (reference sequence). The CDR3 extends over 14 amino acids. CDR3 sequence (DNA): TGTGCTTTTGGACAGGGGGCTGGGGCCAACGTCCTGACTTTC. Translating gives CAFGQGAGANVLTF.

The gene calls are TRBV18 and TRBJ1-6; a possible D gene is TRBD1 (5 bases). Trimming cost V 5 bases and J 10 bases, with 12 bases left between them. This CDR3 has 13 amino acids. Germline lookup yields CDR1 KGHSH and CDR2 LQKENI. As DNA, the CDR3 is TGTGCCAGCTCATCGGCCAGGGACTCACCCCTCCACTTT. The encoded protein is CASSSARDSPLHF.

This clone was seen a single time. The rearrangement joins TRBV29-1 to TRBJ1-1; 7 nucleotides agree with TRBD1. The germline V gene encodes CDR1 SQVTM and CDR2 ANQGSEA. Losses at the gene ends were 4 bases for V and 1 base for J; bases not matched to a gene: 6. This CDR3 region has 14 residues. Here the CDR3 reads CSVAQGEGNTEAFF. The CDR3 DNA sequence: TGCAGCGTTGCTCAGGGGGAGGGGAACACTGAAGCTTTCTTT. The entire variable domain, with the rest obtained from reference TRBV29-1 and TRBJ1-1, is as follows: SAVISQKPSRDICQRGTSLTIQCQVDSQVTMMFWYRQQPGQSLTLIATANQGSEATYESGFVIDKFPISRPNLTFSTLTVSNMSPEDSSIYLCSVAQGEGNTEAFFGQGTRLTVV.